The rows below give T cell receptor beta chains drawn from one sample of a study of shared clonotypes between healthy human individuals. Sequencing was performed with immunoSEQ multiplex PCR; in TCRdb, only in-frame clones are kept and a portion is missing. The sample includes around 700,000 clones, about two thirds of them seen just once. Material: memory CD4+ T cells sorted from blood. The receptors were gathered from a woman in her 30s in good health. The CDR3 runs from the conserved cysteine through the conserved F or W.

J	V	CDR3
TRBJ2-4	TRBV29-1	CSVYSSIVNIQYF
TRBJ1-2	TRBV29-1	CSASQGSSHGYTF
TRBJ2-5	TRBV18	CASSQTDRGQQETQYF
TRBJ2-3	TRBV5-6	CASSLIRSAAYTQYF
TRBJ2-3	TRBV5-6	CASSRGTVTDTQYF
TRBJ2-7	TRBV5-1	CASSLGGGQVREQYF
TRBJ2-1	TRBV25-1	CASSEGGGGSYNEQFF
TRBJ2-1	TRBV5-1	CASSPQSSYNEQFF
TRBJ1-5	TRBV18	CASSPSTVNQPQHF
TRBJ2-7	TRBV7-8	CASSRTRDTYEQYF
TRBJ2-7	TRBV11-2	CASSLDGDRQQYF
TRBJ2-5	TRBV11-2	CASSLMLGGQETQYF
TRBJ2-3	TRBV9	CASSVGGGLTSTDTQYF
TRBJ1-3	TRBV9	CASSPPDGSGNTIYF
TRBJ1-2	TRBV19	CASSLRQDWNGYTF
TRBJ2-1	TRBV28	CASSLGLRGKQFF
TRBJ2-1	TRBV7-3	CASSPGLVVNEQFF
TRBJ1-2	TRBV2	CASSWGQGAGYGYTF
TRBJ2-3	TRBV6-5	CASSYSFRGDTQYF
TRBJ2-7	TRBV7-9	CASSLGGPYEQYF
TRBJ2-7	TRBV18	CASSPRPTSSYEQYF
TRBJ1-5	TRBV28	CASSLSKRGVQPQHF
TRBJ1-1	TRBV14	CASSVQSNTEAFF
TRBJ2-2	TRBV27	CASSLLNTGELFF
TRBJ2-5	TRBV5-8	CASSGPAGAYQETQYF
TRBJ2-7	TRBV18	CASSTATTYSEQYF
TRBJ2-7	TRBV18	CASSPGAEISYEQYF
TRBJ1-4	TRBV10-1	CASSGQLDEKLFF
TRBJ2-5	TRBV4-2	CASSQFGGADQETQYF
TRBJ2-7	TRBV10-3	CAISEGQAGEQYF
TRBJ2-1	TRBV4-2	CASSQAGTSGWGEQFF
TRBJ2-5	TRBV6-5	CASSYQPGGVETQYF
TRBJ1-1	TRBV5-1	CASSPLLGNTEAFF
TRBJ1-4	TRBV9	CASSSGTKLFF
TRBJ1-2	TRBV7-9	CASSLGGHVEDYGYTF
TRBJ2-2	TRBV5-1	CASRGGGTTGELFF
TRBJ2-1	TRBV5-8	CASSSGTGSYNEQFF
TRBJ2-1	TRBV29-1	CSAGLAGTYNEQFF
TRBJ2-7	TRBV25-1	CASSADSELSYEQYF
TRBJ1-3	TRBV10-3	CAIRSSLTGPGNTIYF
TRBJ1-3	TRBV11-2	CASSLDRRSSGNTIYF
TRBJ1-5	TRBV7-2	CASSPRQGPNQPQHF
TRBJ1-4	TRBV27	CASSRGQGNEKLFF
TRBJ1-2	TRBV6-4	CASSADRAYGYTF
TRBJ2-7	TRBV11-2	CASSLVPAYEQYF
TRBJ1-3	TRBV9	CASSPRQGNSAGNTIYF